The 21 T cell receptor beta chains reported below all come from one sample, sequenced in a study of post-analysis software for immune sequencing data. Study-wide results and caveats: Relative to controls, patients had five TRBV segments at higher frequency, with TRBV5-6, TRBV5-1 and TRBV20-1 among these.

TCR beta cDNA libraries included unique molecular identifiers. TCRdb re-called the PCR reads with MiXCR, one entry per CDR3 protein. This sample has about 430,000 distinct CDR3 sequences; roughly 38% occur once, and the top ten carry approximately 7.6%. These receptors' antigens are unknown. What was sequenced was blood. The receptors originated from a girl aged 2 to 10 with multiple sclerosis.

This clonotype came up a few times. The gene calls are TRBV27 and TRBJ2-1; 9 bases align to TRBD1. The CDR3 extends over 15 amino acids. Per germline, CDR1 MNHEY and CDR2 SMNVEV (reference sequence). Trimming at V came to 3 bases and at J to 7 bases, leaving 7 bases not matched to a gene. The CDR3 here is CASSLDRGVGNEQFF. In nucleotides, the CDR3 is TGTGCCAGCAGTTTGGACAGGGGCGTCGGAAATGAGCAGTTCTTC.

The chain employs TRBV18 and TRBJ1-6; 8 positions agree with TRBD1. The junction had 5 bases not matched to a gene; V was cut back by 3 bases and J by 7 bases. The CDR3 is 15 amino acids. From germline, CDR1 is KGHSH and CDR2 LQKENI. CDR3 bases: TGTGCCAGCTCACCGGACAGGGTGCGGAATTCACCCCTCCACTTT. Protein: CASSPDRVRNSPLHF.

This clonotype was seen only a few times. CDR3 amino acids: CSALLAGDQYNEQFF. In DNA form, the CDR3 reads TGCAGTGCTCTCTTAGCGGGGGACCAATACAATGAGCAGTTCTTC. V and J are TRBV20-1 and TRBJ2-1; 9 nucleotides match TRBD2. From germline, CDR1 is DFQATT and CDR2 SNEGSKA (reference sequence). The CDR3 consists of 15 residues. The V and J ends lost 5 bases and 4 bases, in that order; junction bases with no gene match: 9.

This clonotype occurred a few times. At one end, the junction sequence differs from germline, possibly due to a read error. V is TRBV28 and J is TRBJ2-6; tentatively, D is TRBD1 or TRBD2 (5 bases each). Germline lookup yields CDR1 MDHEN and CDR2 SYDVKM. This CDR3 is built from 19 residues. Here the CDR3 reads CASSPSNSGKGFGSNVLTF. The CDR3 DNA reads as TGTGCCAGCAGCCCTAGCAATTCAGGGAAGGGGTTTGGGTCCAACGTCCTGACTTTC. Combining the CDR3 with reference TRBV28 and TRBJ2-6 gives the whole variable domain DVKVTQSSRYLVKRTGEKVFLECVQDMDHENMFWYRQDPGLGLRLIYFSYDVKMKEKGDIPEGYSVSREKKERFSLILESASTNQTSMYLCASSPSNSGKGFGSNVLTFGAGSRLTVL.

This clonotype was found a few times. V is TRBV7-2 and J is TRBJ2-3, with D perhaps matching TRBD2 (6 bases). With 2 bases removed from V and 1 base from J, the gap between germline ends came to 16 bases. CDR1 is SGHTA, CDR2 FQGNSA, per germline. This CDR3 spans 17 amino acids. The CDR3 DNA reads as TGTGCCAGCAGCTTAAACTTGGTTAGCGGACGCACAGATACGCAGTATTTT. Amino acids: CASSLNLVSGRTDTQYF.

Details on this clonotype: A junction end diverges from the germline sequence, so it may reflect a read error. The V gene is TRBV7-2, the J gene TRBJ2-7; no definite D call. CDR1 is SGHTA, CDR2 FQGNSA, per germline. The CDR3 has 15 residues. The CDR3 sequence is CAGSLDKEYHYEQYF. The CDR3 region has the DNA TGTGCCGGCAGCTTAGACAAGGAATACCACTACGAGCAGTACTTC. Full variable domain (missing parts from reference TRBV7-2 and TRBJ2-7): GAGVSQSPSNKVTEKGKDVELRCDPISGHTALYWYRQSLGQGLEFLIYFQGNSAPDKSGLPSDRFSAERTGGSVSTLTIQRTQQEDSAVYLCAGSLDKEYHYEQYFGPGTRLTVT.

In this sample, this clonotype turned up a few times. This chain connects TRBV5-1 to TRBJ2-7; D is tentatively TRBD1 or TRBD2 (6 bases each). Per the germline V gene, CDR1 is SGHRS and CDR2 is YFSETQ. The CDR3 totals 15 residues. The germline V and J ends were trimmed by 6 bases and 3 bases, with 19 bases remaining between them. The CDR3 nucleotides are TGCGCCAGCAAATTCCTAGTGGGGGGCCTCTACGAGCAGTACTTC. Translating it yields CASKFLVGGLYEQYF.

This clonotype was seen ten or more times. The chain joins TRBV9 to TRBJ1-2; unclear D gene. CDR1 is SGDLS and CDR2 is YYNGEE in the germline V gene. The CDR3 consists of 12 residues. The ends were cut back, 5 bases at V and 4 bases at J, with 9 bases in the middle. As DNA, the CDR3 is TGTGCCAGCAGTGAGACGGGCTATGGCTACACCTTC. Translating it yields CASSETGYGYTF.

This clonotype has only a few counts. The V and J genes are TRBV5-1 and TRBJ1-5; the D gene is possibly TRBD1 (6 bases). CDR1 and CDR2 from the germline V gene are SGHRS and YFSETQ. The germline V and J ends were trimmed by 4 bases and 5 bases, with 10 bases remaining between them. This CDR3 has 13 amino acids. CDR3 nucleotides: TGCGCCAGCAGCGCCGACAGGTATCAGCCCCAGCATTTT. Encoded protein: CASSADRYQPQHF.

This clonotype has more than one count but fewer than ten. The V gene is TRBV12-3 or TRBV12-4, the J gene TRBJ2-7, with D unclear. CDR3 length: 14 amino acids. V shed 3 bases and J shed 3 bases, with 12 bases lying between them. This chain's CDR3 is CASSFGRRHYEQYF. The CDR3 coding sequence is TGTGCCAGCAGTTTCGGGCGGAGACACTACGAGCAGTACTTC.

V and J are TRBV5-1 and TRBJ1-2; 9 nucleotides agree with TRBD1. The CDR3 has 14 amino acids. The ends lost 4 bases at V and 8 bases at J; junction bases unmatched: 9. In germline, CDR1 is SGHRS, CDR2 YFSETQ. CDR3 in amino acids: CASSTTGTGSGYTF. The DNA for the CDR3 is TGCGCCAGCAGCACTACCGGGACAGGGAGCGGCTACACCTTC.

This clonotype was observed once. J is TRBJ2-1 and V is TRBV4-2, with TRBD2 identical over 8 bases. The CDR3 covers 15 residues. V lost 4 bases, J lost 8 bases, and 10 bases stayed unmatched. Germline values: CDR1 LGHNA, CDR2 YNFKEQ. CDR3 sequence (DNA): TGTGCCAGCAGCCCCCAGGGGACTAGAGACGATGAGCAGTTCTTC. Encoded protein: CASSPQGTRDDEQFF.

This clonotype came up once. The genes are TRBV7-6 and TRBJ2-1; D is ambiguous. Germline V gene sequence: CDR1 SGHVS, CDR2 FNYEAQ. The V end was cut by 0 bases, the J end by 1 base, with 22 bases between. CDR3 size: 20 residues. For the CDR3, the DNA is TGTGCCAGCAGCTTAGCGGTCGGTGGACGACCTTTAAAATCCTACAATGAGCAGTTCTTC. As protein: CASSLAVGGRPLKSYNEQFF.

This clonotype was observed many times. The rearrangement joins TRBV24-1 to TRBJ1-5; 7 nucleotides match TRBD1. The germline V gene encodes CDR1 KGHDR and CDR2 SFDVKD. Unmatched junction bases numbered 9, after V lost 3 bases and J lost 5 bases. The CDR3 is 16 amino acids. CDR3 amino acids: CATSDNTGVWDQPQHF. The CDR3 region has the DNA TGTGCCACCAGTGATAATACAGGGGTCTGGGATCAGCCCCAGCATTTT.

This clonotype was counted only a few times. This sequence joins TRBV5-1 and TRBJ2-7; D is tentatively TRBD1 or TRBD2 (5 bases each). V gave up 0 bases and J gave up 1 base, with 14 bases separating them. The CDR3 has 16 amino acids. Per the germline V gene, CDR1 is SGHRS and CDR2 is YFSETQ. The CDR3 nucleotides read TGCGCCAGCAGCTTGGGGGCACGGGACCTTTCCTACGAGCAGTACTTC. Encoded protein: CASSLGARDLSYEQYF.

CDR3 sequence (DNA): TGCAGTGCTAGAGGGGGGGACAGCTCCTACGAGCAGTACTTC. Its translation is CSARGGDSSYEQYF. The chain links TRBV20-1 to TRBJ2-7; a weak D match, TRBD1 (7 bases). Between the trimmed V and J ends, which lost 1 base and 0 bases, there was a span of 10 bases. The CDR3 has 14 residues. CDR1 is DFQATT, CDR2 SNEGSKA, per germline (reference sequence).

This clonotype has only a few counts. The chain is built from TRBV12-3 or TRBV12-4 and TRBJ1-5, with D hard to call. The germline V and J ends were trimmed by 6 bases and 3 bases, with 9 bases remaining between them. This CDR3 has 13 residues. Here the CDR3 reads CASSWLINQPQHF. The CDR3, as DNA: TGTGCCAGCAGCTGGCTCATCAATCAGCCCCAGCATTTT.

The table lists this clonotype with a few counts. The chain carries TRBV7-6 and TRBJ2-7; maybe TRBD2 (6 bases). This CDR3 is built from 15 residues. The ends were cut back, 1 base at V and 5 bases at J, with 15 bases in the middle. CDR1 SGHVS and CDR2 FNYEAQ come from the germline V gene. The CDR3 sequence is CASSLGGGEGHEQYF. The DNA of the CDR3 is TGTGCCAGCAGCTTAGGTGGAGGGGAAGGGCACGAGCAGTACTTC.

The chain has TRBV4-3 and TRBJ2-3; TRBD1 is a possible D gene (6 bases). The germline V and J ends were trimmed by 1 base and 0 bases, with 17 bases remaining between them. In germline, CDR1 is LGHNA, CDR2 YSLEER. The CDR3 is made up of 18 amino acids. CDR3 nucleotides: TGCGCCAGCAGCCAAGTCTTTAGGACAGCTTCTAGCACAGATACGCAGTATTTT. This encodes CASSQVFRTASSTDTQYF.

The V gene is TRBV4-3, the J gene TRBJ2-4, with 9 nucleotides matching TRBD2. The CDR3 totals 15 residues. J lost 7 bases, V lost 1 base, and 5 bases had no gene match. Germline V gene lookup returns CDR1 LGHNA and CDR2 YSLEER. The CDR3 DNA sequence: TGCGCCAGCAGCCAAGCCGCGCGGGAGGGTAACATTCAGTACTTC. Its translation is CASSQAAREGNIQYF.

CDR3 amino acids: CASSSSDSYTEAFF. DNA for the CDR3: TGTGCCAGCAGCTCCTCTGACAGTTACACTGAAGCTTTCTTT. This chain joins TRBV7-2 and TRBJ1-1; D might be TRBD1 (5 bases). V was trimmed by 4 bases and J by 3 bases, leaving 12 bases between them. The CDR3 loop spans 14 amino acids. Germline CDR1 and CDR2: SGHTA and FQGNSA.